The sample holds one count of the clone carrying this T cell receptor (beta chain). The germline gene is not matched at one end of the junction; a read error may be the cause. This sample is drawn from a study of shared clonotypes between healthy human individuals. Germline V lookup: CDR1 SGHTA, CDR2 FQGTGA. This CDR3 has 14 amino acids. Method: immunoSEQ multiplex PCR; TCRdb's copy keeps in-frame clones and lacks some. The sample holds around 1,900,000 clones, around 93% seen once. CD45RO-negative, CCR7-positively selected cells formed the naive CD8 fraction, excluding terminally differentiated effector memory CD45RA+ cells.

The V gene is TRBV7-3, the J gene TRBJ2-7; D not resolved. The origin of this receptor is a man aged 18 to 29 in good health. Some clones in this sample may be carry-over from other donors' samples. Sequenced: naive CD8+ T cells from PBMCs. CDR3 protein: CASSLGGSSHEQYF. The CDR3, as DNA: TGTGCCAGCAGCTTAGGCGGTAGCTCCCACGAGCAGTACTTC.